This passage covers 17 T cell receptor beta chains from one sample sequenced in a study of cytomegalovirus exposure and HLA in healthy donors. The PCR ran on 60 Vbeta and 13 Jbeta primers. Sequencing was performed with immunoSEQ multiplex PCR; in TCRdb, only in-frame clones are kept and a portion is missing. The sample has roughly 190,000 clones; 60% to 80% are singletons. The sample taken for sequencing was PBMCs. These receptors all come from a woman aged 18-35 years in good health and CMV-seronegative.

The chain has TRBV7-9 and TRBJ2-5; 9 positions agree with TRBD1. V lost 5 bases and J lost 5; bases outside the gene matches: 12. Germline V gene lookup returns CDR1 SEHNR and CDR2 FQNEAQ (reference sequence). CDR3 size: 16 residues. Here the CDR3 DNA reads TGTGCCAGCAGCCCAGTGGACAGGGGAGTGGAGGAGACCCAGTACTTC. The encoded protein is CASSPVDRGVEETQYF.

V usage is TRBV25-1 and J usage is TRBJ2-7; 9 nucleotides line up with TRBD1. The CDR3 consists of 15 residues. V dropped 2 bases and J dropped 6; count of bases not matched to a gene: 8. Germline-derived CDR1 and CDR2 are MGHDK and SYGVNS. CDR3 amino acids: CASSEPQGAGLEQYF. CDR3 DNA sequence: TGTGCCAGCAGTGAACCACAGGGGGCCGGACTCGAGCAGTACTTC.

The V gene is TRBV9, the J gene TRBJ2-7, with TRBD1 matching 7 bases. This CDR3 spans 15 amino acids. Germline CDR1 SGDLS, CDR2 YYNGEE. The trim removed 4 bases at V and 2 bases at J, leaving 9 bases unmatched. CDR3: CASSPPTGVPYEQYF. In DNA form, the CDR3 reads TGTGCCAGCAGCCCTCCCACAGGGGTCCCCTACGAGCAGTACTTC. Full variable domain (remainder filled in from reference TRBV9 and TRBJ2-7): DSGVTQTPKHLITATGQRVTLRCSPRSGDLSVYWYQQSLDQGLQFLIQYYNGEERAKGNILERFSAQQFPDLHSELNLSSLELGDSALYFCASSPPTGVPYEQYFGPGTRLTVT.

V is TRBV2 and J is TRBJ2-7; 15 bases line up with TRBD2. The V segment lost 7 bases and the J segment 3 bases; nucleotides outside the gene matches: 1. Per the germline V gene, CDR1 is SNHLY and CDR2 is FYNNEI. The CDR3 covers 14 residues. CDR3 amino acids: CASTGLAGGYEQYF. DNA for the CDR3: TGTGCCAGCACGGGACTAGCGGGAGGCTACGAGCAGTACTTC.

This chain links TRBV5-1 with TRBJ1-5; 10 bases fit TRBD1. Germline V lookup: CDR1 SGHRS, CDR2 YFSETQ. V lost 0 bases to trimming and J lost 0 bases; unmatched junction nucleotides: 0. The CDR3 is 16 residues long. The CDR3 DNA sequence: TGCGCCAGCAGCTTGGGGACAGGGGGTAGCAATCAGCCCCAGCATTTT. Translated, it gives CASSLGTGGSNQPQHF. The full variable domain, its missing parts supplied by reference TRBV5-1 and TRBJ1-5, is KAGVTQTPRYLIKTRGQQVTLSCSPISGHRSVSWYQQTPGQGLQFLFEYFSETQRNKGNFPGRFSGRQFSNSRSEMNVSTLELGDSALYLCASSLGTGGSNQPQHFGDGTRLSIL.

The chain has TRBV28 and TRBJ2-5, with 7 bases identical to TRBD2. Germline V gene lookup returns CDR1 MDHEN and CDR2 SYDVKM. V gave up 5 bases and J gave up 9 bases; unmatched junction bases: 6. The CDR3 consists of 12 residues. CDR3 in DNA: TGTGCCAGCAGTCCCGCAGGACTAGCCCAGTACTTC. Its protein is CASSPAGLAQYF.

This clone appeared once. The V call is TRBV11-3, the J call TRBJ2-7, with D perhaps matching TRBD1 (6 bases). The CDR3 covers 14 residues. Trimming took 4 bases from V and 2 from J, leaving 12 bases between them. Germline loops: CDR1 SGHNT, CDR2 YENEEA. CDR3: CASSSSDSPYEQYF. DNA of the CDR3: TGTGCCAGCAGCTCTTCGGACAGTCCCTACGAGCAGTACTTC.

The chain joins TRBV5-6 to TRBJ2-5; 9 nucleotides agree with TRBD1. The V and J ends lost 3 bases and 1 base, in that order; junction bases with no gene match: 4. Germline lookup yields CDR1 SGHDT and CDR2 YYEEEE. The CDR3 covers 15 residues. The CDR3 loop is CASSSPTGGQETQYF. The CDR3 nucleotides read TGTGCCAGCAGCTCCCCGACAGGGGGCCAAGAGACCCAGTACTTC.

The chain uses TRBV28 and TRBJ1-6, with no clear D. The CDR3 contains 15 residues. Trimming took 6 bases from V and 0 from J, leaving 9 bases between them. Germline-derived CDR1 and CDR2 are MDHEN and SYDVKM. The CDR3 nucleotides read TGTGCCAGCAGGAATCCCAGCTCCTATAATTCACCCCTCCACTTT. Its protein is CASRNPSSYNSPLHF.

V is TRBV2 and J is TRBJ1-2; tentative D call: TRBD1 (5 bases). Germline CDR1 and CDR2: SNHLY and FYNNEI. V was shortened by 3 bases and J by 8 bases, with 7 bases between the two germline ends. The CDR3 consists of 11 residues. CDR3 nucleotides: TGTGCCAGCAGTGAGGGGGGAGGCTACACCTTC. Translation: CASSEGGGYTF.

The chain employs TRBV19 and TRBJ1-5, with TRBD1 matching 10 bases. V gave up 6 bases and J gave up 0 bases; unmatched junction bases: 11. This CDR3 region has 18 residues. Looked up from germline, CDR1 is LNHDA and CDR2 is SQIVND (reference sequence). The CDR3 reads CASSGRDRGPYSNQPQHF. The CDR3 bases are TGTGCCAGTAGCGGGCGGGACAGGGGACCGTATAGCAATCAGCCCCAGCATTTT.

This rearrangement joins TRBV18 to TRBJ1-2; D might be TRBD1 (5 bases). This CDR3 is 13 amino acids long. Germline CDR1 and CDR2: KGHSH and LQKENI. Trimming took off 3 bases at V and 8 bases at J, with 13 bases between the two ends. CDR3 amino acids: CASSPRGDGGYTF. CDR3 sequence (DNA): TGTGCCAGCTCACCCCGGGGGGACGGCGGCTACACCTTC.

This rearrangement joins TRBV27 to TRBJ2-7; 7 bases line up with TRBD1. V shed 6 bases, J shed 3 bases, and the junction held 5 bases outside the gene matches. The germline CDR1 and CDR2 sequences are MNHEY and SMNVEV (reference sequence). The CDR3 is made up of 13 amino acids. The CDR3 here is CASSETGNYEQYF. The CDR3 nucleotides are TGTGCCAGCAGCGAGACAGGGAACTACGAGCAGTACTTC.

The CDR3 DNA is TGTGCCAGCACCCAAAACTCCGAGACCCAGTACTTC. Its translation: CASTQNSETQYF. V gene TRBV6-1 combines with J gene TRBJ2-5; no definite D call. This CDR3 has 12 residues. Germline values: CDR1 MNHNS, CDR2 SASEGT. Trimming shortened V by 7 bases and J by 5 bases, and 11 bases separated the two germline ends.

This chain uses TRBV6-5 with TRBJ2-5; D is possibly TRBD2 (6 bases). The DNA end is more similar to TRBJ2-7, so the J call may be wrong. CDR1 and CDR2 from the germline V gene are MNHEY and SVGAGI. This CDR3 has 15 amino acids. In DNA form, the CDR3 reads TGTGCCAGCAGCAAGGGGAGGACCAGCTCATACGAGCAGTACTTC. Protein product: CASSKGRTSSYEQYF.

The rearrangement joins TRBV9 to TRBJ2-1; D is unclear. The germline V and J ends were trimmed by 4 bases and 2 bases, with 13 bases remaining between them. The CDR3 contains 15 residues. Germline V gene sequence: CDR1 SGDLS, CDR2 YYNGEE. CDR3: CASSPHWRTYNEQFF. The CDR3 DNA reads TGTGCCAGCAGCCCCCACTGGCGGACCTACAATGAGCAGTTCTTC.

The rearrangement uses TRBV6-1 and TRBJ2-5; no clear D. CDR1 and CDR2 from the germline V gene are MNHNS and SASEGT. The CDR3 totals 13 residues. With 7 bases removed from V and 2 bases from J, the gap between germline ends came to 11 bases. The CDR3 protein is CASTPHIQETQYF. The CDR3, as DNA: TGTGCCAGCACCCCCCACATACAAGAGACCCAGTACTTC.